Listed here are 26 T cell receptor beta chains from one sample, sequenced in a study of blood T cell repertoires in COVID-19. Generated by immunoSEQ multiplex PCR, the TCRdb table keeps only in-frame clones and is missing some. The sample lists 200,000 to 300,000 clones, roughly 80% occurring once. The sample consisted of peripheral blood. The receptors derive from a woman under 30 with acute or convalescent COVID-19.

V and J are TRBV30 and TRBJ1-4; a possible D gene is TRBD1 (6 bases). The CDR3 runs to 15 residues. CDR1 is GTSNPN, CDR2 SVGIG, per germline (reference sequence). Deletions cut 3 bases from V and 0 bases from J, with 11 bases between. The CDR3 sequence: CAWRGGASTNEKLFF. CDR3 in DNA: TGTGCCTGGAGAGGGGGAGCTTCAACTAATGAAAAACTGTTTTTT.

The rearrangement joins TRBV4-1 to TRBJ2-2; TRBD1 aligns across 7 bases. V lost 6 bases, J lost 1 base, and 11 bases stayed unmatched. Germline V lookup: CDR1 MGHRA, CDR2 YSYEKL. The CDR3 covers 17 residues. CDR3 loop: CASRHRGGKGNTGELFF. Here the CDR3 DNA reads TGCGCCAGCAGACACAGAGGGGGCAAGGGGAACACCGGGGAGCTGTTTTTT.

V is TRBV10-2 and J is TRBJ2-3; 8 bases fit TRBD2. CDR1 and CDR2 (germline): WSHSY, SAAADI. After removal of 2 bases from V and 5 bases from J, the junction contained 18 bases not matched to a gene. CDR3 length: 19 amino acids. The CDR3 DNA sequence: TGCGCCAGCAGTGAGGAGAAAGGGCGGCGGGAGGTCAGAGGAGATACGCAGTATTTT. Protein: CASSEEKGRREVRGDTQYF.

This clone appeared many times. The chain combines TRBV5-1 with TRBJ2-5; TRBD2 might be the D (5 bases). V was shortened by 4 bases and J by 5 bases, with 18 bases between the two germline ends. This CDR3 is built from 15 residues. In germline, CDR1 is SGHRS, CDR2 YFSETQ. The CDR3 DNA reads as TGCGCCAGCAGCCCCTTCTACGGGGATGGGGAGACCCAGTACTTC. It specifies CASSPFYGDGETQYF. The whole variable domain, remainder taken from reference TRBV5-1 and TRBJ2-5, is KAGVTQTPRYLIKTRGQQVTLSCSPISGHRSVSWYQQTPGQGLQFLFEYFSETQRNKGNFPGRFSGRQFSNSRSEMNVSTLELGDSALYLCASSPFYGDGETQYFGPGTRLLVL.

The V and J genes are TRBV2 and TRBJ2-6, with D uncertain. Germline lookup yields CDR1 SNHLY and CDR2 FYNNEI. V dropped 5 bases and J dropped 2 bases, with 10 bases sitting between them. CDR3 length: 15 residues. The CDR3 bases are TGTGCCAGCAGTCATAGCTTTACTGGGGCCAACGTCCTGACTTTC. The encoded protein is CASSHSFTGANVLTF.

The chain uses TRBV18 and TRBJ2-7; 11 bases fit TRBD2. The CDR3 length is 16 residues. The junction had 6 bases not matched to a gene; V was cut back by 3 bases and J by 2 bases. In germline, CDR1 is KGHSH, CDR2 LQKENI. The CDR3 nucleotides read TGTGCCAGCTCACCTAAACTAGCGGGAGTTACCTACGAGCAGTACTTC. This gives the protein CASSPKLAGVTYEQYF.

The chain uses TRBV4-3 and TRBJ1-1; TRBD1 matches 10 bases. After removal of 0 bases from V and 11 bases from J, the junction contained 6 bases not matched to a gene. CDR1 is LGHNA, CDR2 YSLEER, per germline. The CDR3 has 14 amino acids. CDR3 loop: CASSQDTGTGDAFF. CDR3 DNA: TGCGCCAGCAGCCAAGACACCGGGACAGGGGACGCTTTCTTT.

The chain joins TRBV4-3 to TRBJ2-1; 8 nucleotides agree with TRBD2. J was trimmed by 10 bases and V by 0 bases; bases with no gene match: 8. This CDR3 comprises 15 residues. CDR1 is LGHNA and CDR2 is YSLEER in the germline V gene. CDR3 nucleotides: TGCGCCAGCAGCCAAGATTCGACGGGAGGGAGAGAGCAGTTCTTC. Encoded protein: CASSQDSTGGREQFF.

The rearrangement joins TRBV28 to TRBJ2-5; possible D gene TRBD1, 5 bases. Germline values: CDR1 MDHEN, CDR2 SYDVKM. The CDR3 has 15 residues. V was cut by 6 bases and J by 4 bases, with 18 bases left in between. In DNA form, the CDR3 reads TGTGCCAGCAGCCTCCCTTCCAGGGTTGGAGAGACCCAGTACTTC. This translates into CASSLPSRVGETQYF.

This clone was counted only a few times. The junction departs from germline at one end; a sequencing error may be responsible. V gene TRBV4-1 combines with J gene TRBJ2-1; 8 nucleotides match TRBD2. This CDR3 spans 15 amino acids. CDR1 and CDR2 from the germline V gene are MGHRA and YSYEKL. CDR3 DNA sequence: TGCGCCAGCAGCCAAGATCTGGTTCCAGCGGGAGTGTTGGTCTTC. It codes for CASSQDLVPAGVLVF.

The chain has TRBV28 and TRBJ1-3; D is perhaps TRBD1 (5 bases). Germline V CDR1 and CDR2: MDHEN, SYDVKM. Trimming shortened V by 4 bases and J by 4 bases, and 14 bases separated the two germline ends. CDR3 length: 15 residues. Here the CDR3 reads CASSSPAGLGNTIYF. The CDR3 DNA is TGTGCCAGCAGTTCCCCTGCAGGGCTCGGAAACACCATATATTTT. The full variable domain, in which reference TRBV28 and TRBJ1-3 provide the parts outside the CDR3, is DVKVTQSSRYLVKRTGEKVFLECVQDMDHENMFWYRQDPGLGLRLIYFSYDVKMKEKGDIPEGYSVSREKKERFSLILESASTNQTSMYLCASSSPAGLGNTIYFGEGSWLTVV.

The rearrangement joins TRBV5-1 to TRBJ2-4; maybe TRBD2 (6 bases). The CDR3 spans 14 residues. CDR1 is SGHRS and CDR2 is YFSETQ in the germline V gene. Deletions cut 4 bases from V and 5 bases from J, with 13 bases between. CDR3 DNA sequence: TGCGCCAGCAGCCCAACGGGGGAGGAAAACATTCAGTACTTC. The encoded protein is CASSPTGEENIQYF.

The rearrangement joins TRBV27 to TRBJ2-7; D is possibly TRBD1 (5 bases). CDR1 MNHEY and CDR2 SMNVEV come from the germline V gene (reference sequence). This CDR3 region has 12 residues. V lost 6 bases and J lost 3, with 9 bases in between. CDR3 loop: CASRGQGYEQYF. CDR3 nucleotide sequence: TGTGCCAGCAGGGGGCAGGGCTACGAGCAGTACTTC.

The rearrangement uses TRBV4-3 and TRBJ2-3; TRBD2 matches at 12 bases. This CDR3 contains 20 residues. V dropped 0 bases and J dropped 2; count of bases not matched to a gene: 12. From germline, CDR1 is LGHNA and CDR2 YSLEER. CDR3 in amino acids: CASSQDWTSGDTDYTDTQYF. CDR3 nucleotide sequence: TGCGCCAGCAGCCAAGATTGGACTAGCGGGGACACCGACTACACAGATACGCAGTATTTT.

The rearrangement links TRBV13 to TRBJ2-1, with 8 bases matching TRBD2. This CDR3 has 17 amino acids. Germline V gene data show CDR1 as PRHDT and CDR2 as FYEKMQ (reference sequence). Trimming at V came to 0 bases and at J to 0 bases, leaving 4 bases not matched to a gene. The chain's CDR3 is CASSLGSGISSYNEQFF. The CDR3 bases are TGTGCCAGCAGCTTAGGTAGCGGGATAAGCTCCTACAATGAGCAGTTCTTC. The full variable domain, its missing parts supplied by reference TRBV13 and TRBJ2-1, is AAGVIQSPRHLIKEKRETATLKCYPIPRHDTVYWYQQGPGQDPQFLISFYEKMQSDKGSIPDRFSAQQFSDYHSELNMSSLELGDSALYFCASSLGSGISSYNEQFFGPGTRLTVL.

This chain joins TRBV29-1 and TRBJ2-7; TRBD2 is a possible D gene (6 bases). V was trimmed by 6 bases and J by 1 base, leaving 19 bases between them. This CDR3 is 15 amino acids long. CDR1 is SQVTM and CDR2 is ANQGSEA in the germline V gene. For the CDR3, the DNA is TGCAGCGTCGAAACCGGGAGCTCCTCATCCTACGAGCAGTACTTC. Protein sequence: CSVETGSSSSYEQYF.

This clone was recorded a few times. The chain has TRBV9 and TRBJ1-4; 8 bases are shared with TRBD1. The CDR3 covers 16 residues. V gave up 2 bases and J gave up 6 bases; unmatched junction bases: 9. Germline CDR1 SGDLS, CDR2 YYNGEE. CDR3: CASSVRPGTGDEKLFF. CDR3 bases: TGTGCCAGCAGCGTCCGTCCAGGGACAGGAGATGAAAAACTGTTTTTT.

The chain uses TRBV7-2 and TRBJ1-1; a weak D match, TRBD1 (5 bases). CDR3 length: 15 residues. V was trimmed by 2 bases and J by 3 bases, leaving 13 bases between them. The V gene's germline CDR1 is SGHTA and CDR2 FQGNSA. CDR3 DNA sequence: TGTGCCAGCAGCTTATACCAGGGTGGGGACACTGAAGCTTTCTTT. Encoded protein: CASSLYQGGDTEAFF.

V is TRBV5-6 and J is TRBJ1-1; D is perhaps TRBD1 (5 bases). V lost 4 bases and J lost 1, with 17 bases in between. CDR1 and CDR2 (germline): SGHDT, YYEEEE. The CDR3 is 16 amino acids. CDR3 residues: CASSPPVDTWNTEAFF. CDR3 DNA sequence: TGTGCCAGCAGCCCACCAGTGGACACCTGGAACACTGAAGCTTTCTTT.

The chain has TRBV7-2 and TRBJ1-2, with a possible D match to TRBD1 (5 bases). The germline V gene encodes CDR1 SGHTA and CDR2 FQGNSA. Deletions cut 5 bases from V and 4 bases from J, with 17 bases between. The CDR3 consists of 15 residues. This CDR3 reads CASSAPGTGVYGYTF. The CDR3 region has the DNA TGTGCCAGCAGCGCCCCCGGGACTGGGGTCTATGGCTACACCTTC.

The chain is built from TRBV7-6 and TRBJ1-1; 7 nucleotides align to TRBD1. This CDR3 has 13 amino acids. In germline, CDR1 is SGHVS, CDR2 FNYEAQ. V was clipped by 4 bases and J by 7 bases; unmatched bases: 6. The CDR3 sequence is CASSYTAGGEAFF. CDR3 nucleotides: TGTGCCAGCAGCTACACGGCAGGGGGTGAAGCTTTCTTT. The full variable domain, rest sourced from reference TRBV7-6 and TRBJ1-1, is GAGVSQSPRYKVTKRGQDVALRCDPISGHVSLYWYRQALGQGPEFLTYFNYEAQQDKSGLPNDRFSAERPEGSISTLTIQRTEQRDSAMYRCASSYTAGGEAFFGQGTRLTVV.

The V and J genes are TRBV30 and TRBJ1-6; 7 bases are shared with TRBD1. CDR3 length equals 13 residues. Germline CDR1 and CDR2: GTSNPN and SVGIG (reference sequence). The ends lost 8 bases at V and 10 bases at J; junction bases unmatched: 11. As DNA, the CDR3 is TGTGCCATCACCCCAGGGGGACGATCACCCCTCCACTTT. Translation: CAITPGGRSPLHF.

The genes are TRBV10-3 and TRBJ1-2; weak D call: TRBD1 (6 bases). Germline loops: CDR1 ENHRY, CDR2 SYGVKD. The CDR3 extends over 12 amino acids. The germline V and J ends were trimmed by 4 bases and 8 bases, with 11 bases remaining between them. The CDR3 DNA is TGTGCCATCAGTGCTGGGGGCCGGGGCTACACCTTC. Translating it yields CAISAGGRGYTF.

This chain connects TRBV11-2 to TRBJ1-3; a possible D gene is TRBD1 (5 bases). Germline V gene sequence: CDR1 SGHAT, CDR2 FQNNGV. The V gene lost 4 bases and the J gene lost 0 bases, with 10 bases spanning the gap. The CDR3 loop spans 15 amino acids. CDR3 DNA: TGTGCCAGCAGCTACAGGCGCAGCTCTGGAAACACCATATATTTT. This translates into CASSYRRSSGNTIYF.

This chain uses TRBV6-5 with TRBJ2-7, with TRBD2 as a possible D gene (6 bases). The germline V gene encodes CDR1 MNHEY and CDR2 SVGAGI. The CDR3 length is 14 residues. Trimming shortened V by 6 bases and J by 1 base, and 13 bases separated the two germline ends. The CDR3 DNA is TGTGCCAGCAGCCCGTTCGGGGGATCCTACGAGCAGTACTTC. Its translation: CASSPFGGSYEQYF.

The rearrangement joins TRBV5-1 to TRBJ1-2; no clear D. This CDR3 comprises 17 residues. Germline V gives CDR1 SGHRS, CDR2 YFSETQ. Trimming took 0 bases from V and 4 from J, leaving 19 bases between them. The chain's CDR3 is CASSLEGWARPGYGYTF. The CDR3 coding sequence is TGCGCCAGCAGCTTGGAAGGCTGGGCCCGACCAGGCTATGGCTACACCTTC.